Listed here are 27 T cell receptor beta chains from one sample, sequenced in a study of cytomegalovirus exposure and HLA in healthy donors. Both 60 Vbeta primers and 13 Jbeta primers went into the PCR. Sequencing was performed with immunoSEQ multiplex PCR; in TCRdb, only in-frame clones are kept and a portion is missing. Among about 120,000 clones listed, 77% were seen once. Sequenced: PBMCs. Receptor source: a man aged 35 to 55 in good health and CMV-seropositive.

The V call is TRBV7-2, the J call TRBJ2-7; D gene ambiguous. The CDR3 extends over 14 amino acids. Germline V gene data show CDR1 as SGHTA and CDR2 as FQGNSA. The V end lost 3 bases, the J end lost 0 bases, and 9 bases lay between the germline ends. The DNA for the CDR3 is TGTGCCAGCAGCTTTACAGTGAGCTCCTACGAGCAGTACTTC. Its protein is CASSFTVSSYEQYF.

V and J are TRBV2 and TRBJ1-4, with 8 positions matching TRBD1. V lost 7 bases, J lost 8 bases, and 9 bases stayed unmatched. The CDR3 sequence is 14 residues long. Germline V gene sequence: CDR1 SNHLY, CDR2 FYNNEI. CDR3 sequence (DNA): TGTGCCAGCATAAAGGACAGGGCTGGGGAAAAACTGTTTTTT. Translated, it gives CASIKDRAGEKLFF.

The chain uses TRBV5-4 and TRBJ2-3; D possibly corresponds to TRBD1 (6 bases). The germline V gene encodes CDR1 SGHNT and CDR2 YYREEE (reference sequence). Trimming removed 3 bases from V and 3 bases from J, with 11 bases in between. The CDR3 spans 14 residues. CDR3 region: CASSSQGGTDTQYF. CDR3 in DNA: TGTGCCAGCAGCTCCCAAGGGGGTACAGATACGCAGTATTTT.

V and J are TRBV6-4 and TRBJ2-7; 7 nucleotides align to TRBD1. This CDR3 contains 13 residues. V lost 0 bases and J lost 10; bases outside the gene matches: 6. Looked up from germline, CDR1 is MRHNA and CDR2 is SNTAGT. Here the CDR3 DNA reads TGTGCCAGCAGTGACTCTGGGACAGAAATCCAGTACTTC. Amino acids: CASSDSGTEIQYF.

The V and J genes are TRBV7-2 and TRBJ1-1, with D perhaps matching TRBD1 (5 bases). From germline, CDR1 is SGHTA and CDR2 FQGNSA. The CDR3 sequence is 13 residues long. V gave up 2 bases and J gave up 6 bases, with 10 bases separating them. The DNA of the CDR3 is TGTGCCAGCAGCTTATCAGGGCTCGCTGAAGCTTTCTTT. Its protein is CASSLSGLAEAFF.

This clone was counted only a few times. This chain links TRBV6-4 with TRBJ2-3; 12 positions agree with TRBD2. The trim removed 5 bases at V and 3 bases at J, leaving 3 bases unmatched. The length of the CDR3 is 15 residues. Germline assignment: CDR1 MRHNA and CDR2 SNTAGT. This CDR3 is CASSPGLAGTDTQYF. CDR3 sequence (DNA): TGTGCCAGCAGTCCCGGACTAGCGGGGACAGATACGCAGTATTTT.

J is TRBJ1-4 and V is TRBV27; D gene unclear. The CDR3 covers 15 residues. Germline lookup yields CDR1 MNHEY and CDR2 SMNVEV (reference sequence). V shed 4 bases and J shed 8 bases, with 17 bases lying between them. Written as DNA, the CDR3 is TGTGCCAGCAGTTCACACCAGGTGCTAAACGAAAAACTGTTTTTT. This gives the protein CASSSHQVLNEKLFF.

The rearrangement joins TRBV23-1 to TRBJ1-4, with D hard to call. TRBV23-1 belongs to the ORF category, with a function that is uncertain. The CDR3 sequence is 17 residues long. Deletions cut 2 bases from V and 0 bases from J, with 13 bases between. In DNA form, the CDR3 reads TGCGCCAGCAGTCAAGCCCGCAGACACTCAACTAATGAAAAACTGTTTTTT. Translating gives CASSQARRHSTNEKLFF.

This rearrangement joins TRBV4-3 to TRBJ1-6; D gene ambiguous. Looked up from germline, CDR1 is LGHNA and CDR2 is YSLEER. The V and J ends lost 2 bases and 13 bases respectively, with 9 bases between them. This CDR3 contains 12 residues. CDR3 region: CASSQPGVPLHF. CDR3 nucleotide sequence: TGCGCCAGCAGCCAACCCGGAGTTCCCCTCCACTTT.

Only one count was recorded for this clone. The rearrangement uses TRBV7-9 and TRBJ2-1; 7 nucleotides align to TRBD1. V gave up 5 bases and J gave up 2 bases; unmatched junction bases: 6. CDR3 length equals 15 residues. Germline CDR1 and CDR2: SEHNR and FQNEAQ (reference sequence). The CDR3 loop is CASSLDRAAYNEQFF. CDR3 DNA: TGTGCCAGCAGCCTCGACAGGGCGGCCTACAATGAGCAGTTCTTC.

V usage is TRBV5-3 and J usage is TRBJ2-5, with D possibly being TRBD1 (5 bases). TRBV5-3 qualifies as an ORF whose function is uncertain. CDR3 length: 16 residues. Trimming removed 4 bases from V and 5 bases from J, with 21 bases in between. The CDR3: CARSDKGFVPGETQYF. CDR3 nucleotide sequence: TGTGCCAGAAGCGACAAGGGGTTTGTCCCTGGGGAGACCCAGTACTTC.

This clone was observed a few times. The same CDR3 is also encoded by other DNA sequences in this sample. The rearrangement links TRBV5-1 to TRBJ2-3, with a tentative D call TRBD2 (6 bases). Germline CDR1 is SGHRS and CDR2 is YFSETQ. This CDR3 spans 15 amino acids. Trimming took 0 bases from V and 1 from J, leaving 9 bases between them. Written as DNA, the CDR3 is TGCGCCAGCAGCTTGGGACTAGTCGGCACAGATACGCAGTATTTT. It translates to CASSLGLVGTDTQYF.

The genes are TRBV5-1 and TRBJ2-1, with a weak D call TRBD2 (6 bases). Trimming removed 0 bases at V and 6 bases at J, with 13 bases between. The CDR3 is 15 residues long. Germline-derived CDR1 and CDR2 are SGHRS and YFSETQ. CDR3 DNA sequence: TGCGCCAGCAGCTTGGCGGCGGGACTGATCAATGAGCAGTTCTTC. Translated: CASSLAAGLINEQFF.

The rearrangement links TRBV5-1 to TRBJ2-2; D uncertain. CDR3 length: 14 residues. Germline CDR1 SGHRS, CDR2 YFSETQ. Trimming pared 0 bases from V and 6 bases from J, leaving 9 bases between. The CDR3 DNA sequence: TGCGCCAGCAGCTTGGACACCCGGGCCGGGGAGCTGTTTTTT. This translates into CASSLDTRAGELFF.

This sequence joins TRBV2 and TRBJ2-7; TRBD2 matches 14 bases. CDR1 and CDR2 from the germline V gene are SNHLY and FYNNEI. The CDR3 is 17 residues long. After removal of 7 bases from V and 4 bases from J, the junction contained 12 bases not matched to a gene. The CDR3 sequence: CASKPGLAGAGVYEQYF. The CDR3 coding sequence is TGTGCCAGCAAACCGGGACTAGCGGGGGCCGGGGTTTACGAGCAGTACTTC.

This chain connects TRBV11-3 to TRBJ1-1, with TRBD1 matching 7 bases. The CDR3 runs 15 residues. Germline V gene sequence: CDR1 SGHNT, CDR2 YENEEA. The V gene end was trimmed by 1 base and the J gene end by 1 base; junction bases not matched to a gene: 3. The CDR3 region is CASSLVRGENTEAFF. DNA for the CDR3: TGTGCCAGCAGCTTAGTCAGGGGGGAGAACACTGAAGCTTTCTTT.

With regard to this clone: One end of the junction fails to match germline, which may point to a read error. The chain links TRBV28 to TRBJ2-7; D might be TRBD1 (5 bases). Germline-derived CDR1 and CDR2 are MDHEN and SYDVKM. The CDR3 extends over 15 amino acids. The CDR3 region is CASSSDRAASHEQYF. Written as DNA, the CDR3 is TGTGCCAGCAGTTCCGACAGAGCTGCCTCCCACGAGCAGTACTTC.

The gene calls are TRBV5-1 and TRBJ2-5, with 7 nucleotides matching TRBD1. The ends lost 1 base at V and 2 bases at J; junction bases unmatched: 5. This CDR3 spans 15 amino acids. The germline gives CDR1 SGHRS, CDR2 YFSETQ. CDR3 residues: CASSLTGTVQETQYF. As DNA, the CDR3 is TGCGCCAGCAGCTTGACAGGGACAGTACAAGAGACCCAGTACTTC. The variable domain in full, completed from reference TRBV5-1 and TRBJ2-5, reads KAGVTQTPRYLIKTRGQQVTLSCSPISGHRSVSWYQQTPGQGLQFLFEYFSETQRNKGNFPGRFSGRQFSNSRSEMNVSTLELGDSALYLCASSLTGTVQETQYFGPGTRLLVL.

This chain links TRBV10-3 with TRBJ2-5; TRBD2 matches 11 bases. This CDR3 is 15 amino acids long. The J segment lost 5 bases and the V segment lost 4 bases, leaving 6 bases of the junction unmatched. Germline assignment: CDR1 ENHRY and CDR2 SYGVKD. In nucleotides, the CDR3 is TGTGCCATCAGTGGTAGCGGGGGGGCGAGGGAGACCCAGTACTTC. Protein product: CAISGSGGARETQYF.

Turning to this clone: As the CDR3 is not closed by the conserved phenylalanine or tryptophan, this likely results from a read error. The chain couples TRBV13 to TRBJ2-7; the match to TRBD1 covers 9 bases. CDR1 is PRHDT, CDR2 FYEKMQ, per germline (reference sequence). Germline trimming cut 1 base from V and 6 bases from J; bases unmatched to any gene: 10. This CDR3 has 16 amino acids. The CDR3 nucleotides read TGTGCCAGCAGCTTAGATAGGGGACAGGGAGCGGGCGAGCAGTACCTC. Its protein is CASSLDRGQGAGEQYL.

This chain joins TRBV15 and TRBJ2-7; D gene ambiguous. Per germline, CDR1 LNHNV and CDR2 YYDKDF (reference sequence). The V end was cut by 0 bases, the J end by 3 bases, with 6 bases between. The length of the CDR3 is 13 residues. In DNA form, the CDR3 reads TGTGCCACCAGCAGAGACAAAAACTACGAGCAGTACTTC. Residues: CATSRDKNYEQYF. The full variable domain, completed using reference TRBV15 and TRBJ2-7, is DAMVIQNPRYQVTQFGKPVTLSCSQTLNHNVMYWYQQKSSQAPKLLFHYYDKDFNNEADTPDNFQSRRPNTSFCFLDIRSPGLGDTAMYLCATSRDKNYEQYFGPGTRLTVT.

The chain joins TRBV29-1 to TRBJ2-1; D is unclear. CDR1 and CDR2 from the germline V gene are SQVTM and ANQGSEA. This CDR3 has 12 residues. V lost 2 bases to trimming and J lost 2 bases, with 4 bases between them. This CDR3 reads CSVELAYNEQFF. The DNA for the CDR3 is TGCAGCGTTGAACTTGCCTACAATGAGCAGTTCTTC.

The gene calls are TRBV4-1 and TRBJ1-4, with D possibly matching TRBD1 (5 bases). Germline CDR1 and CDR2: MGHRA and YSYEKL. Trimming removed 1 base from V and 7 bases from J, with 7 bases in between. The CDR3 contains 13 residues. As DNA, the CDR3 is TGCGCCAGCAGCCAAGTCGGGGGTGAAAAACTGTTTTTT. Its translation: CASSQVGGEKLFF.

This clone was observed many times. This sequence joins TRBV4-3 and TRBJ2-7; TRBD1 aligns across 9 bases. The trim removed 0 bases at V and 3 bases at J, leaving 3 bases unmatched. The CDR3 has 15 residues. Per the germline V gene, CDR1 is LGHNA and CDR2 is YSLEER. CDR3 protein: CASSQEETGGYEQYF. CDR3 DNA: TGCGCCAGCAGCCAAGAGGAGACAGGGGGCTACGAGCAGTACTTC.

This chain joins TRBV29-1 and TRBJ2-2, with TRBD1 identical over 10 bases. CDR3 length: 14 amino acids. Germline V gene sequence: CDR1 SQVTM, CDR2 ANQGSEA. The ends lost 5 bases at V and 4 bases at J; junction bases unmatched: 4. The CDR3 protein is CSVRDRGLTGELFF. The CDR3 bases are TGCAGCGTTCGGGACAGGGGTCTCACCGGGGAGCTGTTTTTT.

The chain is built from TRBV5-4 and TRBJ2-7; D is unclear. The CDR3 consists of 13 residues. V shed 1 base and J shed 0 bases, with 5 bases lying between them. Looked up from germline, CDR1 is SGHNT and CDR2 is YYREEE (reference sequence). The CDR3 protein is CASSLRSSYEQYF. As DNA, the CDR3 is TGTGCCAGCAGCTTGCGGAGCTCCTACGAGCAGTACTTC.

This chain connects TRBV29-1 to TRBJ2-7; a possible D gene is TRBD1 (5 bases). V lost 7 bases, J lost 4 bases, and 17 bases lay in between. The CDR3 has 13 residues. Germline lookup yields CDR1 SQVTM and CDR2 ANQGSEA. The CDR3 DNA sequence: TGCAGCGCCTGGGGCTCAGGTGGTTACGAGCAGTACTTC. Amino acid sequence: CSAWGSGGYEQYF.